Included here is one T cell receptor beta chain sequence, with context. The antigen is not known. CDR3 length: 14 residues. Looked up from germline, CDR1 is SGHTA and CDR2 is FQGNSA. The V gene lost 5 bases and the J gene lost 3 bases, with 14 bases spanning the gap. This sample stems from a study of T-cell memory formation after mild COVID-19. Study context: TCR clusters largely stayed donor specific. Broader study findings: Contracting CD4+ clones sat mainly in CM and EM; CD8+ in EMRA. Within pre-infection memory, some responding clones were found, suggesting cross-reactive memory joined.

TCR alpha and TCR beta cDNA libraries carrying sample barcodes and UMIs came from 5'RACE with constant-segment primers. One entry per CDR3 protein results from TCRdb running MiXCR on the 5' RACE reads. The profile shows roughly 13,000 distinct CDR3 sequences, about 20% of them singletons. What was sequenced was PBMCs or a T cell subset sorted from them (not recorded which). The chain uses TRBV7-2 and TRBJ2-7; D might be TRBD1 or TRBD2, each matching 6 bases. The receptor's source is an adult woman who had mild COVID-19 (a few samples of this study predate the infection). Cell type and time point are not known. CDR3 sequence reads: CASSPRGGLYEQYF. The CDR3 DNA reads TGTGCCAGCAGCCCGCGAGGGGGGCTCTACGAGCAGTACTTC. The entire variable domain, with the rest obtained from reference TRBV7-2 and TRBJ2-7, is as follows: GAGVSQSPSNKVTEKGKDVELRCDPISGHTALYWYRQSLGQGLEFLIYFQGNSAPDKSGLPSDRFSAERTGGSVSTLTIQRTQQEDSAVYLCASSPRGGLYEQYFGPGTRLTVT.